Listed here are 23 T cell receptor beta chains from one sample, sequenced in a study of cytomegalovirus exposure and HLA in healthy donors (TCRdb year 2017). Libraries were made using the immunoSEQ multiplex PCR assay. The multiplex PCR relied on a mix of 60 forward primers for TCR Vbeta segments and 13 reverse primers for TCR Jbeta segments. Here the immuneACCESS table is served through TCRdb, limited to in-frame sequences with V and J called. Missing clones are a known gap in these copies; in checked studies unresolved V genes cover under half, and the rest lacks a known reason. In all, the sample holds 120,000 or so clones, and about 8% of those were seen once. In total, the top ten clones hold 6% of the sample. Sequencing input: PBMCs. All receptors derive from a woman aged 40-49 years in good health and CMV-seropositive.

This clone was seen only a few times. V gene TRBV11-3 combines with J gene TRBJ2-7; 8 bases are shared with TRBD1. Germline V CDR1 and CDR2: SGHNT, YENEEA. This CDR3 region has 14 residues. After removal of 5 bases from V and 6 bases from J, the junction contained 9 bases not matched to a gene. Here the CDR3 DNA reads TGTGCCAGCAGCCCATCCAGGGGGCATGGCGAGCAGTACTTC. Residues: CASSPSRGHGEQYF.

The chain combines TRBV9 with TRBJ2-3; TRBD2 agrees at 7 bases. The V gene end was trimmed by 2 bases and the J gene end by 5 bases; junction bases not matched to a gene: 8. The germline gives CDR1 SGDLS, CDR2 YYNGEE. CDR3 length equals 15 residues. CDR3 region: CASSVSGGGGDTQYF. Written as DNA, the CDR3 is TGTGCCAGCAGCGTCAGTGGCGGGGGTGGAGATACGCAGTATTTT.

The chain joins TRBV29-1 to TRBJ2-1; D is possibly TRBD1 (6 bases). The CDR3 consists of 14 residues. CDR1 and CDR2 (germline): SQVTM, ANQGSEA. With 5 bases removed from V and 6 bases from J, the gap between germline ends came to 17 bases. CDR3 sequence reads: CSVSGQWSANEQFF. DNA for the CDR3: TGCAGCGTTTCAGGACAGTGGTCGGCCAATGAGCAGTTCTTC.

This clone was seen only a few times. The V call is TRBV7-6, the J call TRBJ1-2, with 11 bases lining up with TRBD1. CDR3 length equals 14 residues. Trimming at V came to 1 base and at J to 8 bases, leaving 3 bases not matched to a gene. Germline assignment: CDR1 SGHVS and CDR2 FNYEAQ. CDR3 residues: CASSLGTGGPGYTF. The CDR3 DNA reads TGTGCCAGCAGCTTAGGGACAGGGGGCCCGGGCTACACCTTC.

The J gene is TRBJ2-5, the V gene TRBV6-5; the match to TRBD2 covers 11 bases. CDR1 and CDR2 from the germline V gene are MNHEY and SVGAGI. Trimming at V came to 4 bases and at J to 13 bases, leaving 5 bases not matched to a gene. CDR3 size: 12 residues. The DNA of the CDR3 is TGTGCCAGCAGTTCCGGACTAGCGGGCCCGTACTTC. Translated, it gives CASSSGLAGPYF.

This clone was seen a few times. V is TRBV6-4 and J is TRBJ1-1; 9 nucleotides line up with TRBD1. With 5 bases clipped from V and 1 base from J, the junction kept 2 bases outside the gene matches. The CDR3 contains 14 residues. The germline CDR1 and CDR2 sequences are MRHNA and SNTAGT. The CDR3 coding sequence is TGTGCCAGCAGTCCGGGACAGGGGAACACTGAAGCTTTCTTT. As protein: CASSPGQGNTEAFF.

This clone came up a few times. The V and J genes are TRBV29-1 and TRBJ2-7; 9 nucleotides align to TRBD1. The V gene end was trimmed by 6 bases and the J gene end by 7 bases; junction bases not matched to a gene: 10. In germline, CDR1 is SQVTM, CDR2 ANQGSEA. The CDR3 has 13 residues. CDR3: CSVDRGLGREQYF. In DNA, the CDR3 is TGCAGCGTGGACAGGGGACTGGGAAGGGAGCAGTACTTC.

In this sample, this clone turned up a few times. The rearrangement links TRBV11-1 to TRBJ2-7; 10 positions agree with TRBD1. With V trimmed by 5 bases and J by 3 bases, 4 bases remained unmatched. Germline CDR1 is SGHAT and CDR2 is FQDESV (reference sequence). The CDR3 contains 14 residues. CDR3 amino acids: CASSDRGRSYEQYF. The CDR3 DNA reads as TGTGCCAGCAGCGACAGGGGGCGAAGCTACGAGCAGTACTTC. Full variable domain (outside the CDR3, taken from reference TRBV11-1 and TRBJ2-7): EAEVAQSPRYKITEKSQAVAFWCDPISGHATLYWYRQILGQGPELLVQFQDESVVDDSQLPKDRFSAERLKGVDSTLKIQPAELGDSAMYLCASSDRGRSYEQYFGPGTRLTVT.

The CDR3: CASSITARSYETQYF. The CDR3 DNA is TGTGCCAGTAGTATTACCGCTAGGTCCTATGAGACCCAGTACTTC. This chain links TRBV19 with TRBJ2-5; D not certain. The CDR3 length is 15 residues. V was pared by 3 bases and J by 5 bases, with 16 bases between. Germline CDR1 is LNHDA and CDR2 is SQIVND (reference sequence).

The CDR3 here is CASSRTGWNTGELFF. The CDR3 DNA reads TGTGCCAGCAGCCGGACAGGATGGAACACCGGGGAGCTGTTTTTT. The chain carries TRBV5-8 and TRBJ2-2, with 7 bases lining up with TRBD1. The CDR3 contains 15 residues. Germline trimming cut 4 bases from V and 1 base from J; bases unmatched to any gene: 4. The germline V gene has CDR1 SGHTS and CDR2 YDEGEE.

Only a few counts were recorded for this clone. The chain recombines TRBV7-9 with TRBJ2-3; 11 bases match TRBD1. J was trimmed by 3 bases and V by 5 bases; bases with no gene match: 7. CDR1 and CDR2 from the germline V gene are SEHNR and FQNEAQ (reference sequence). The CDR3 is 16 amino acids. DNA for the CDR3: TGTGCCAGCAGCCCCGGGACAGGGGGGACGACAGATACGCAGTATTTT. It yields the protein CASSPGTGGTTDTQYF.

This clone has more than one count but fewer than ten. The genes are TRBV6-6 and TRBJ2-7, with TRBD1 identical over 7 bases. Trimming cost V 5 bases and J 6 bases; bases outside gene matches: 10. This CDR3 has 14 amino acids. CDR1 and CDR2 from the germline V gene are MNHNY and SVGAGI (reference sequence). Here the CDR3 reads CASSPRQGPFEQYF. CDR3 nucleotide sequence: TGTGCCAGCAGTCCTCGACAGGGACCCTTCGAGCAGTACTTC.

This clone was detected only a few times. This sequence joins TRBV6-5 and TRBJ2-1, with D uncertain. V shed 2 bases and J shed 9 bases, with 8 bases lying between them. CDR3 length: 12 amino acids. In germline, CDR1 is MNHEY, CDR2 SVGAGI. The CDR3 here is CASSYPVGEQFF. CDR3 nucleotide sequence: TGTGCCAGCAGTTACCCCGTCGGTGAGCAGTTCTTC.

J is TRBJ1-1 and V is TRBV11-3; 10 bases map to TRBD1. Germline lookup yields CDR1 SGHNT and CDR2 YENEEA. The CDR3 runs 16 residues. Losses at the gene ends were 5 bases for V and 4 bases for J; bases not matched to a gene: 10. The CDR3 DNA reads TGTGCCAGCAGCCCGGGGACAGGGGCCCAGAGCACTGAAGCTTTCTTT. Translation gives CASSPGTGAQSTEAFF.

This CDR3 reads CAWSVPSSGNQPQHF. CDR3 sequence (DNA): TGTGCCTGGAGTGTACCTAGCAGCGGCAATCAGCCCCAGCATTTT. The chain carries TRBV30 and TRBJ1-5; D is ambiguous. The CDR3 contains 15 residues. Trimming removed 0 bases from V and 2 bases from J, with 11 bases in between. Germline CDR1 reads GTSNPN; CDR2 reads SVGIG (reference sequence).

The J gene is TRBJ1-2, the V gene TRBV11-2; D gene unclear. This CDR3 is 15 amino acids long. Germline-derived CDR1 and CDR2 are SGHAT and FQNNGV. V shed 6 bases and J shed 0 bases, with 14 bases lying between them. The CDR3 protein is CASSSSRGANYGYTF. CDR3 DNA: TGTGCCAGCAGTTCCTCGCGGGGTGCTAACTATGGCTACACCTTC.

There are a few counts of this clone. The chain uses TRBV7-8 and TRBJ2-3, with D possibly matching TRBD2 (6 bases). The CDR3 sequence is 12 residues long. Trimming left V 5 bases short and J 6 bases short, with 9 bases between. Germline V gives CDR1 SGHVS, CDR2 FQNEAQ. This CDR3 is CASSPEGDTQYF. CDR3 DNA sequence: TGTGCCAGCAGCCCGGAGGGGGATACGCAGTATTTT.

The chain employs TRBV5-1 and TRBJ2-5, with TRBD2 matching over 7 bases. V shed 5 bases and J 5 bases; nucleotides not matched to a gene: 6. The CDR3 totals 13 residues. The germline V gene encodes CDR1 SGHRS and CDR2 YFSETQ. The chain's CDR3 is CASSNWGGETQYF. CDR3 nucleotides: TGCGCCAGCAGTAACTGGGGGGGGGAGACCCAGTACTTC.

The chain couples TRBV7-2 to TRBJ1-2, with 7 positions matching TRBD1. This CDR3 contains 12 residues. Per germline, CDR1 SGHTA and CDR2 FQGNSA. The V and J ends lost 5 bases and 10 bases, in that order; junction bases with no gene match: 7. As DNA, the CDR3 is TGTGCCAGCAGCCCCGACAGGGTTACCTACACCTTC. Encoded protein: CASSPDRVTYTF.

This clone has more than one count but fewer than ten. V and J are TRBV9 and TRBJ2-3, with unresolved D. Germline-derived CDR1 and CDR2 are SGDLS and YYNGEE. This CDR3 is 15 amino acids long. Trimming took off 0 bases at V and 5 bases at J, with 13 bases between the two ends. CDR3 residues: CASSVGSGIGDTQYF. CDR3 nucleotide sequence: TGTGCCAGCAGCGTAGGATCAGGCATCGGAGATACGCAGTATTTT.

This clone showed up many times. The chain is built from TRBV7-9 and TRBJ1-2; tentatively, D is TRBD1 (5 bases). The CDR3 runs 15 residues. Germline-derived CDR1 and CDR2 are SEHNR and FQNEAQ (reference sequence). The V and J ends lost 2 bases and 0 bases respectively, with 10 bases between them. The CDR3 bases are TGTGCCAGCAGCTTAACACAGGTTACTAACTATGGCTACACCTTC. Translating gives CASSLTQVTNYGYTF.

There are a few counts of this clone. CDR3 DNA sequence: TGTGCCAGCTCACCACTTAACGGGGACGAGCAGTACTTC. Protein product: CASSPLNGDEQYF. This rearrangement joins TRBV18 to TRBJ2-7, with D possibly being TRBD2 (5 bases). Trimming left V 1 base short and J 5 bases short, with 9 bases between. The germline gives CDR1 KGHSH, CDR2 LQKENI. The CDR3 sequence is 13 residues long.

V usage is TRBV6-5 and J usage is TRBJ1-3; D is undetermined. V lost 6 bases to trimming and J lost 0 bases, with 12 bases between them. The CDR3 covers 15 residues. Germline V lookup: CDR1 MNHEY, CDR2 SVGAGI. CDR3 sequence reads: CASSPGGDSGNTIYF. The CDR3, as DNA: TGTGCCAGCAGCCCGGGCGGGGACTCTGGAAACACCATATATTTT.